The 7 T cell receptor beta chains below were found in one sample sequenced in a study of blood T cell repertoires in COVID-19 (dated by TCRdb to 2018 to 2021). The library was produced with the immunoSEQ multiplex PCR assay. The source is immuneACCESS, and TCRdb retained only in-frame sequences with V and J called. Part of the clones is not carried over; for the studies checked, unresolved V genes explain less than half of this, and the remainder is unexplained. Present in this sample are 200,000 to 250,000 clones, approximately 84% of which were seen just once. 3% to 3.5% of the sample goes to the ten largest clones. The specimen sequenced was peripheral blood. These receptors all stem from a woman aged 25-40 years who had recovered from COVID-19.

The J gene is TRBJ2-3, the V gene TRBV25-1; 8 bases agree with TRBD2. CDR1 and CDR2 from the germline V gene are MGHDK and SYGVNS. The CDR3 covers 14 residues. V dropped 4 bases and J dropped 10; count of bases not matched to a gene: 10. CDR3 sequence: CASSGVQRGFAQYF. The CDR3, as DNA: TGTGCCAGCAGTGGGGTCCAGCGGGGGTTTGCGCAGTATTTT.

The gene calls are TRBV6-6 and TRBJ1-2; D remains unclear. Trimming removed 6 bases at V and 0 bases at J, with 8 bases between. The CDR3 is 13 amino acids. Germline V gene sequence: CDR1 MNHNY, CDR2 SVGAGI (reference sequence). The CDR3 sequence is CASSSGTNYGYTF. Here the CDR3 DNA reads TGTGCCAGCAGCTCCGGGACTAACTATGGCTACACCTTC.

This clone was detected only once. This chain uses TRBV24-1 with TRBJ2-2; 10 nucleotides align to TRBD1. The CDR3 totals 15 residues. Trimming at V came to 4 bases and at J to 3 bases, leaving 1 base not matched to a gene. Germline CDR1 and CDR2: KGHDR and SFDVKD. This chain's CDR3 is CATSEGTGDTGELFF. The CDR3 nucleotides are TGTGCCACCAGTGAGGGGACAGGGGACACCGGGGAGCTGTTTTTT.

In the case of this clone: Other DNA sequences in the sample encode the same CDR3. The chain links TRBV5-5 to TRBJ2-7, with 10 bases matching TRBD2. J gave up 3 bases and V 0 bases, and 3 bases lay outside the gene matches. Germline CDR1 reads SGHKS; CDR2 reads YYEKEE (reference sequence). The CDR3 runs 15 residues. The CDR3 coding sequence is TGTGCCAGCAGCTTGGGGACTAGCGGCAGCTACGAGCAGTACTTC. It translates to CASSLGTSGSYEQYF.

The sample holds a few counts of this clone. The gene calls are TRBV11-3 and TRBJ1-3; unclear D gene. Trimming took 4 bases from V and 4 from J, leaving 5 bases between them. Looked up from germline, CDR1 is SGHNT and CDR2 is YENEEA. The CDR3 totals 12 residues. The CDR3 is CASSSGGNTIYF. The CDR3 nucleotides read TGTGCCAGCAGCTCCGGGGGAAACACCATATATTTT.

V and J are TRBV5-1 and TRBJ2-2, with TRBD1 identical over 10 bases. The ends lost 3 bases at V and 6 bases at J; junction bases unmatched: 5. Germline lookup yields CDR1 SGHRS and CDR2 YFSETQ. The CDR3 has 15 residues. CDR3 sequence: CASSSGDRGPGELFF. The DNA for the CDR3 is TGCGCCAGCAGCTCCGGGGACAGGGGACCCGGGGAGCTGTTTTTT.

The rearrangement uses TRBV9 and TRBJ1-2; 9 nucleotides line up with TRBD1. Germline V gene sequence: CDR1 SGDLS, CDR2 YYNGEE. The CDR3 consists of 13 residues. Losses at the gene ends were 7 bases for V and 3 bases for J; bases not matched to a gene: 4. Here the CDR3 reads CASSGQGDYGYTF. CDR3 sequence (DNA): TGTGCCAGCTCGGGACAGGGAGACTATGGCTACACCTTC. The full variable domain, in which reference TRBV9 and TRBJ1-2 provide the parts outside the CDR3, is DSGVTQTPKHLITATGQRVTLRCSPRSGDLSVYWYQQSLDQGLQFLIQYYNGEERAKGNILERFSAQQFPDLHSELNLSSLELGDSALYFCASSGQGDYGYTFGSGTRLTVV.